This TCR beta chain stems from a study of CD8 T cells in ankylosing spondylitis. This clonotype was counted at least ten times. The CDR3 has 18 residues. Germline V gene lookup returns CDR1 SGDLS and CDR2 YYNGEE. V lost 4 bases to trimming and J lost 0 bases; unmatched junction nucleotides: 11. Generation of TCR beta libraries employed quantitative 5'-RACE incorporating molecular barcodes. TCRdb reprocessed the 5' RACE reads with MiXCR, giving one entry per CDR3 protein. The sample carries about 35,000 distinct CDR3 sequences, less than 4% recorded once. This sequence originates from a male donor with ankylosing spondylitis or in good health (not recorded which). Material: blood, either unsorted or a sorted T cell fraction (not recorded which). This chain joins TRBV9 and TRBJ2-3; TRBD2 matches 10 bases. The CDR3 sequence is CASSRTLAGITSTDTQYF. In DNA, the CDR3 is TGTGCCAGCAGCAGGACACTAGCGGGGATTACTAGCACAGATACGCAGTATTTT.